This TCR beta chain appears in the sequencing data of a study of CD8+CD57+ T cells in acquired aplastic anemia. Turning to the study itself: Yields of DNA that came from sorted CD4+ and CD8+ cells averaged about 2.9 ug.

Patients chosen for sequencing had CD8+CD57+ cells that had expanded, as shown by flow cytometry. For this clonotype: Antigen unknown.

The study's findings and limits: Between patients and controls, twenty-nine CD8+ CDR3 sequences were found in common.

This CDR3 spans 14 amino acids. Germline trimming cut 10 bases from V and 6 bases from J; bases unmatched to any gene: 3. The germline V gene encodes CDR1 KGHDR and CDR2 SFDVKD. The template for TCR beta VDJ and CDR3 sequence profiling was genomic DNA. From the reads, TCRdb called clonotypes with MiXCR, one entry per CDR3 protein. Of more than 150,000 distinct CDR3 sequences listed, 48% are singletons. The TCR originated in a human donor with aplastic anemia. Sequenced material: sorted CD4+, CD8+, or CD8+CD57+ T cells (not recorded which) from PBMCs. This sequence joins TRBV24-1 and TRBJ2-2; 14 nucleotides agree with TRBD2. This CDR3 is CATGTSGSPGELFF. For the CDR3, the DNA is TGTGCCACAGGGACTAGCGGGAGTCCCGGGGAGCTGTTTTTT.